This T cell receptor beta chain emerged from a study of T cell responses to AZD1222 COVID-19 vaccine. Findings of the study overall: The reported proportion of spike-specific TCRs targeting unmutated variant regions was nearly half.

For this clone: Its antigen is undetermined.

The J segment lost 2 bases and the V segment lost 1 base, leaving 7 bases of the junction unmatched. There are 17 residues in the CDR3. Per germline, CDR1 SEHNR and CDR2 FQNEAQ (reference sequence). TCRdb keeps only in-frame clones here, not all; method: immunoSEQ multiplex PCR. The table has some 140,000 clones, about nine tenths seen once. The starting material was peripheral blood, obtained on day 0 of MenACWY control vaccination. V and J are TRBV7-9 and TRBJ1-5; 8 bases are shared with TRBD1. This receptor was obtained from an adult in good health. As DNA, the CDR3 is TGTGCCAGCAGCTTAGGGACGGGGACAGGACGCAATCAGCCCCAGCATTTT. Protein: CASSLGTGTGRNQPQHF.